This record covers a single TCR beta chain. Antigen: not known. This record comes from a study of vaccination and CD4 T cells after COVID-19. Trimming took 3 bases from V and 4 from J, leaving 9 bases between them. Germline CDR1 and CDR2: SGHVS and FQNEAQ. The CDR3 covers 13 residues. Treatment given: roughly nine-day PBMC culture with coronavirus spike peptide pools or control peptides (ViraFEST assay). Investigators obtained the unexposed donor's CD4+ T cells before the COVID-19 pandemic (2011-2018). Once obtained from cultured CD4+ T cells, the DNA was sequenced using the Oncomine TCR Beta short-read assay. A single record per CDR3 protein comes from TCRdb applying MiXCR to the PCR reads. The sample lists roughly 6,500 distinct CDR3 sequences; 20% to 25% were seen once.

This rearrangement joins TRBV7-8 to TRBJ1-2, with D unclear. The TCR sequence derives from a human donor in good health. The sequencing sample was made of CD4+ T cells from blood, cultured in vitro. CDR3 nucleotide sequence: TGTGCCAGCAGCTTGGCACGGGCCTATGGCTACACCTTC. It translates to CASSLARAYGYTF. The full variable domain, in which reference TRBV7-8 and TRBJ1-2 provide the parts outside the CDR3, is GAGVSQSPRYKVAKRGQDVALRCDPISGHVSLFWYQQALGQGPEFLTYFQNEAQLDKSGLPSDRFFAERPEGSVSTLKIQRTQQEDSAVYLCASSLARAYGYTFGSGTRLTVV.